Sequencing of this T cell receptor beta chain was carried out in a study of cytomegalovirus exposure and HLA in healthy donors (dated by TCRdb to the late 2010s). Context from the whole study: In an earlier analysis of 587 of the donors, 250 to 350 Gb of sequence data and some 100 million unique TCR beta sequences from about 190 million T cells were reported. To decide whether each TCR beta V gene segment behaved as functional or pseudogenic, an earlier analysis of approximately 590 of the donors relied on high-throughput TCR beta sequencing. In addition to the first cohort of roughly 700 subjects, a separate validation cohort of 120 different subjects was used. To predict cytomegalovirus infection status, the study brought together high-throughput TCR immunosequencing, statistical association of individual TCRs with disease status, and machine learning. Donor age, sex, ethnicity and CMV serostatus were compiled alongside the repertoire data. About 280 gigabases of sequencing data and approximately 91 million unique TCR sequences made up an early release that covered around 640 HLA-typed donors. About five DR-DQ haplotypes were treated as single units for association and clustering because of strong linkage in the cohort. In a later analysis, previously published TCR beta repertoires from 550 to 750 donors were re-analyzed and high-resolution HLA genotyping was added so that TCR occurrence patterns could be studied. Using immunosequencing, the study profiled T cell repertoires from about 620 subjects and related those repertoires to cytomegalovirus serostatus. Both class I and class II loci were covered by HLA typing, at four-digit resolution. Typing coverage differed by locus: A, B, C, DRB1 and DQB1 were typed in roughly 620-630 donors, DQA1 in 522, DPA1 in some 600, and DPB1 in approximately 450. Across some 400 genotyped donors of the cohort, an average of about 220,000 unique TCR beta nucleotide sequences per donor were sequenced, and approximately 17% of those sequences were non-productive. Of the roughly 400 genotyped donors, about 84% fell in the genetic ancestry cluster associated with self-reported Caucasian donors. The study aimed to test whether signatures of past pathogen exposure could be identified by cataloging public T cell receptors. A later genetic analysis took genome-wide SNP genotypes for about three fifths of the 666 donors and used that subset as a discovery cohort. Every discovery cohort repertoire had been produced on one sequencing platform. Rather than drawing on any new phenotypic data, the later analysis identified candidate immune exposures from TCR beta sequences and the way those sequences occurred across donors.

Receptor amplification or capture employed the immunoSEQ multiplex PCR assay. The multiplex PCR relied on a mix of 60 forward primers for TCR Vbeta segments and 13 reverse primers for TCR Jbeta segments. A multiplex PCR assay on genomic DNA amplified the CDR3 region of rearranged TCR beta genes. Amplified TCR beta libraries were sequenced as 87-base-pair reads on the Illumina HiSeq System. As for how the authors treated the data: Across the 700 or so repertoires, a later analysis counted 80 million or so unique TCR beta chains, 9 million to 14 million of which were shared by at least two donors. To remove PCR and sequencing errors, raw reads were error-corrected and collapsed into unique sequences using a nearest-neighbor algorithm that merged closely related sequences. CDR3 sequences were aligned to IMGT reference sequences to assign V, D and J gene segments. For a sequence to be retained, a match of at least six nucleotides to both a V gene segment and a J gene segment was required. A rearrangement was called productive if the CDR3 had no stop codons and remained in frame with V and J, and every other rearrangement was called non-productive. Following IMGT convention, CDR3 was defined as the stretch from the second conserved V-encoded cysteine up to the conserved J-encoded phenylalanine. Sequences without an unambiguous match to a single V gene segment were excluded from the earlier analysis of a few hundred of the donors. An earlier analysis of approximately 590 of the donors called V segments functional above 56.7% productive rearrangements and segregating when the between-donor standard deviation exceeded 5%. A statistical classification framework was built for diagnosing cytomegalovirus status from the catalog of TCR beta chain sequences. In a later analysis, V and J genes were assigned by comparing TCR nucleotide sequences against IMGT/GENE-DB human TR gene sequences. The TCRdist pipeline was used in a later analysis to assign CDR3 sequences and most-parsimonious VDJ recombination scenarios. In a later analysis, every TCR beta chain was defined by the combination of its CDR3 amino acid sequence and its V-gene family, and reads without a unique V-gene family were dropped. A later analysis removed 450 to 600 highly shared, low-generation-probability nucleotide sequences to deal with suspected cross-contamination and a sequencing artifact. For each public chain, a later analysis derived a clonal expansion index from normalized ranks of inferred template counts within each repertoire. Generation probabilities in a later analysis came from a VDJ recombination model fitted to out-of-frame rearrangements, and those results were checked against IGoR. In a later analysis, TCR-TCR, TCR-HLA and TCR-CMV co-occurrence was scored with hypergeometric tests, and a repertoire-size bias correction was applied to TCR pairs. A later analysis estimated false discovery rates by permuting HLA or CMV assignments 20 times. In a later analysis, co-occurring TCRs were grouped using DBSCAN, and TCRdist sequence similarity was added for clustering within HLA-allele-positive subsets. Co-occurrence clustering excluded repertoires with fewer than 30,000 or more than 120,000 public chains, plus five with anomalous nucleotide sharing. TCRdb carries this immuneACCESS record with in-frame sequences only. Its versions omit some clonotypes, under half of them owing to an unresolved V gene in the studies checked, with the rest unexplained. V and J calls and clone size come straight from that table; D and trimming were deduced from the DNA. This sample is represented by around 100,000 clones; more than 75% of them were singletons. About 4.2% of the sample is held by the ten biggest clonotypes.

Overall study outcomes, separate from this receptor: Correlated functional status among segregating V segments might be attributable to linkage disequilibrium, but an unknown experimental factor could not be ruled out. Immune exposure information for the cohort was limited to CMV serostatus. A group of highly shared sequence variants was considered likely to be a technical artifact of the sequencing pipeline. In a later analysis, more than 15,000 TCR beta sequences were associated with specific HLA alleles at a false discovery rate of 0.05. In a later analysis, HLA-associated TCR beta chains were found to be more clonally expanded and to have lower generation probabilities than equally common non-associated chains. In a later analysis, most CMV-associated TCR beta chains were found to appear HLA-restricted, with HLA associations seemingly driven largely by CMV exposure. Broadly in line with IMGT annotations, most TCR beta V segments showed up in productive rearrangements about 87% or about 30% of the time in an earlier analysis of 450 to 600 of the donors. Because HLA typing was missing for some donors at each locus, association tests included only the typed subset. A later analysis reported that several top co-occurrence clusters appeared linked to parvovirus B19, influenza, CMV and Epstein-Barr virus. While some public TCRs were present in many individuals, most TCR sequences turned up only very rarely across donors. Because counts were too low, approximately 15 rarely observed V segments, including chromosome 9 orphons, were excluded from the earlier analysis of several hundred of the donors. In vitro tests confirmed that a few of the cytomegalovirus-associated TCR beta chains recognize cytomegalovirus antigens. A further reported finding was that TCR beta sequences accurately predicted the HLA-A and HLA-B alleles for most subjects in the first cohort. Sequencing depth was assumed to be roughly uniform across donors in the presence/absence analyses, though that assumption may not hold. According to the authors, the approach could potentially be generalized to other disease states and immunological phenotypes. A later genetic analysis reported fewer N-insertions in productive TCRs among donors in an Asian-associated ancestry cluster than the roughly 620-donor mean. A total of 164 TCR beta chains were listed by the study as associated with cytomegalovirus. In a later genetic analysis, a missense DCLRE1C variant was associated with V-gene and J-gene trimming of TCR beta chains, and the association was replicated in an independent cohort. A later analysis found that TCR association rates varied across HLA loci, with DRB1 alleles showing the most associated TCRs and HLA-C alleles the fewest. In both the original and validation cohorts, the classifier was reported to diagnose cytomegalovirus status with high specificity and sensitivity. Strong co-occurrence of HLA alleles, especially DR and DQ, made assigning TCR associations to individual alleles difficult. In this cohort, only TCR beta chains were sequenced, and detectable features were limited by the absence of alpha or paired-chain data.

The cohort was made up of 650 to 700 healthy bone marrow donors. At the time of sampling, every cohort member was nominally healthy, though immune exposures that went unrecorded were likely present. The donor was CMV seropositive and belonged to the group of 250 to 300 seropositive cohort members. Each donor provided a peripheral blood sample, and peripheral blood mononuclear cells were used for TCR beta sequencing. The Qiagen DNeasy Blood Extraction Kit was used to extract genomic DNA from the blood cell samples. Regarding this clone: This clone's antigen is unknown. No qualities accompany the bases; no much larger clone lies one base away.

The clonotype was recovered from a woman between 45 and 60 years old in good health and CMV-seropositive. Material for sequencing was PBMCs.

The bases are TGTGCCACCAGCAGAGATCTAGCGGGAGAGGTGGGTTACAATGAGCAGTTCTTC. It translates as CATSRDLAGEVGYNEQFF. The chain links TRBV15 with TRBJ2-1; 10 nucleotides in the junction match TRBD2. From the cysteine up to the phenylalanine, the CDR3 has a length of 18 residues. Solely the CDR3 DNA is kept, with 54 bases framed from the first base. The germline V gene encodes CDR1 LNHNV and CDR2 YYDKDF (reference sequence). The junction shows trimming of 0 bases on V and 4 bases on J, and the gene matches do not reach 9 bases of it.